This T cell receptor (beta chain) was identified during a study of memory B cells and T cells in multiple sclerosis. The study's findings and limits: Compartments had unequal clone-set sizes, affecting shared clonotype counts.

The CDR3 sequence is 15 residues long. CDR1 SEHNR and CDR2 FQNEAQ come from the germline V gene (reference sequence). With 2 bases removed from V and 7 bases from J, the gap between germline ends came to 14 bases. With respect to this clone: No antigen is known for it.

Clones were read by immunoSEQ multiplex PCR, and TCRdb kept only the in-frame ones, dropping some. The table lists 40,000 to 50,000 clones, roughly 82% of them singletons. Stimulus-free culture yielded autoproliferating CFSE-dim and non-proliferating CFSE-high T cells, each sequenced separately. Cultures began with about 4.6x10^7 CFSE-labeled PBMCs, unstimulated for 6 to 7 days, with replicate wells pooled. The PBMCs received 0.45 to 0.6 uM CFSE and serum-free culture with no added stimuli. The receptor's source is a human donor with multiple sclerosis. The chain recombines TRBV7-9 with TRBJ2-2, with D perhaps matching TRBD2 (5 bases). The specimen was PBMCs from blood kept in culture. Here the CDR3 DNA reads TGTGCCAGCAGCTTAAGCGATCGGGATAGCGGGGAGCTGTTTTTT. It encodes CASSLSDRDSGELFF. The full variable domain, its missing parts supplied by reference TRBV7-9 and TRBJ2-2, is DTGVSQNPRHKITKRGQNVTFRCDPISEHNRLYWYRQTLGQGPEFLTYFQNEAQLEKSRLLSDRFSAERPKGSFSTLEIQRTEQGDSAMYLCASSLSDRDSGELFFGEGSRLTVL.